This entry describes one T cell receptor beta chain. The antigen remains undetermined. This sample is drawn from a study of CD4 T cells in relation to SARS-CoV-2 and coronaviruses. The CDR3 sequence is 18 residues long. Germline V gives CDR1 ENHRY, CDR2 SYGVKD. V trimming: 4 bases; J trimming: 3 bases; junction bases outside the gene matches: 13. The data were produced by immunoSEQ multiplex PCR, yet TCRdb's version contains in-frame clones alone and is incomplete. This sample has about 70,000 clones; over 70% occur once, and the top ten carry around 1.6%. Study-level points and caveats: Pre-pandemic and post-infection samples never came from the same donor. Crossreactivity was assessed only for spike protein, not other viral proteins. Compared with monoreactive clones, crossreactive clones showed significantly weaker SARS-CoV-2 expansion. About 65% of donors had memory CD4+ clonotypes crossrecognizing SARS-CoV-2 and common cold coronavirus spike.

Before the COVID-19 pandemic, during about 2011-2019, CD4+ T cells were taken from unexposed donors. The rearrangement links TRBV10-3 to TRBJ2-2; 8 nucleotides agree with TRBD2. Sequenced input: memory CD4+ T cells from PBMCs. The clonotype comes from a human donor in good health. The chain's CDR3 is CAISATSGTAGDTGELFF. CDR3 coding DNA: TGTGCCATCAGTGCCACTAGCGGCACTGCGGGAGACACCGGGGAGCTGTTTTTT.